These 9 T cell receptor beta chains were all obtained from the same sample, sequenced in a study of cytomegalovirus exposure and HLA in healthy donors. PCR involved 60 Vbeta and 13 Jbeta primers. Generated by immunoSEQ multiplex PCR, the TCRdb table keeps only in-frame clones and is missing some. The sample contains fewer than 120,000 clones, 70% to 85% of which appear only once. Specimen: PBMCs. The receptors here all came from a man aged 25 to 45 in good health and CMV-seropositive.

CDR3 region: CASSTDRGNTEAFF. DNA for the CDR3: TGTGCCAGCAGTACAGACAGGGGGAACACTGAAGCTTTCTTT. The rearrangement uses TRBV5-4 and TRBJ1-1; TRBD1 matches at 8 bases. Trimming removed 5 bases from V and 1 base from J; junction bases left unmatched: 4. Germline V CDR1 and CDR2: SGHNT, YYREEE (reference sequence). The length of the CDR3 is 14 residues.

V gene TRBV5-6 combines with J gene TRBJ2-1; 7 bases fit TRBD1. Germline values: CDR1 SGHDT, CDR2 YYEEEE. V was pared by 4 bases and J by 2 bases, with 6 bases of the junction left unmatched. The length of the CDR3 is 15 residues. CDR3 protein: CASSTRDSPYNEQFF. As DNA, the CDR3 is TGTGCCAGCAGCACACGGGACAGCCCCTACAATGAGCAGTTCTTC.

The rearrangement uses TRBV12-5 and TRBJ1-1, with a possible D match to TRBD1 (5 bases). This CDR3 is built from 15 residues. Germline CDR1 reads LGHNT; CDR2 reads FRNRAP. Trimming removed 0 bases at V and 4 bases at J, with 12 bases between. CDR3 nucleotides: TGTGCTAGTGGTTTGGTACAGGCCAGGAGCACTGAAGCTTTCTTT. Its protein is CASGLVQARSTEAFF.

The genes are TRBV19 and TRBJ1-6; TRBD1 is a possible D gene (5 bases). The CDR3 has 14 amino acids. In germline, CDR1 is LNHDA, CDR2 SQIVND (reference sequence). V was trimmed by 5 bases and J by 5 bases, leaving 10 bases between them. The CDR3 loop is CASSLGGNNSPLHF. The CDR3 coding sequence is TGTGCCAGTAGTCTCGGGGGTAATAATTCACCCCTCCACTTT.

This chain connects TRBV7-9 to TRBJ1-1, with D hard to call. The CDR3 extends over 14 amino acids. V was cut by 3 bases and J by 2 bases, with 10 bases left in between. CDR1 and CDR2 from the germline V gene are SEHNR and FQNEAQ (reference sequence). DNA for the CDR3: TGTGCCAGCAGCTTGTCCCCTCGTAACACTGAAGCTTTCTTT. This translates into CASSLSPRNTEAFF.

This clone turned up a few times. The chain links TRBV4-3 to TRBJ2-6; 10 bases match TRBD1. This CDR3 region has 18 residues. With 0 bases clipped from V and 0 bases from J, the junction kept 2 bases outside the gene matches. CDR1 is LGHNA, CDR2 YSLEER, per germline. The CDR3 coding sequence is TGCGCCAGCAGCCAAGATTGGGACAGGGGCTCTGGGGCCAACGTCCTGACTTTC. Translation gives CASSQDWDRGSGANVLTF.

This chain links TRBV7-3 with TRBJ2-3; no definite D call. V was shortened by 3 bases and J by 2 bases, with 6 bases between the two germline ends. This CDR3 spans 13 amino acids. The germline V gene encodes CDR1 SGHTA and CDR2 FQGTGA. The CDR3 sequence is CASSLVYTDTQYF. The CDR3, as DNA: TGTGCCAGCAGCTTGGTCTACACAGATACGCAGTATTTT.

The chain carries TRBV2 and TRBJ2-5; 8 bases align to TRBD1. The DNA matches TRBJ2-7 better at its end, which makes the J call doubtful. From germline, CDR1 is SNHLY and CDR2 FYNNEI. The CDR3 totals 16 residues. As DNA, the CDR3 is TGTGCCAGCAGGGCGTTCGACAGGGGAGAGTCCTACGAGCAGTACTTC. This sequence encodes CASRAFDRGESYEQYF.

This sequence joins TRBV12-5 and TRBJ1-5; unclear D gene. The CDR3 has 14 residues. CDR1 LGHNT and CDR2 FRNRAP come from the germline V gene. Trimming pared 7 bases from V and 7 bases from J, leaving 17 bases between. CDR3 nucleotide sequence: TGTGCTAGTGCCCCAGCAGTGAGGAAACAGCCCCAGCATTTT. It encodes CASAPAVRKQPQHF.